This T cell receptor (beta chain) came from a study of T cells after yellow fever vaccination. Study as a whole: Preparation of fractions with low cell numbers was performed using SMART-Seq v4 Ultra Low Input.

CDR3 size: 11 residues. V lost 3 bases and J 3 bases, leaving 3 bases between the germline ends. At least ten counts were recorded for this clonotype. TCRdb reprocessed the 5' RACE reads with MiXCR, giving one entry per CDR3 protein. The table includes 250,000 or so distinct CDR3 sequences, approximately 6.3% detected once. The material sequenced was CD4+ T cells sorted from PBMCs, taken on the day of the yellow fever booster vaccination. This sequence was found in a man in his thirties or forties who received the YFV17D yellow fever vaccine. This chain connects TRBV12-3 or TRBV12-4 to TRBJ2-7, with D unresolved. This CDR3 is CASSFLYEQYF. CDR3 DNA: TGTGCCAGCAGTTTCCTCTACGAGCAGTACTTC.